The clone carrying this T cell receptor (beta chain) was seen more than once but under ten times. What it binds is not known. Just one base apart from a much larger clone, this may be a read error. The data derive from a study of CD8+CD57+ T cells in acquired aplastic anemia. Study details: Roughly 3.2 ug was the average amount of DNA from sorted CD4+ and CD8+ cells.

Study-wide findings and caveats: Between patients and controls, CD8+ Simpson's diversity did not vary significantly.

TCR beta VDJ and CDR3 profiling used genomic DNA as template. TCRdb redid the calling of the reads with MiXCR, one entry per CDR3 protein. The table shows some 200,000 distinct CDR3 sequences, with 61% occurring only once. This clonotype was sampled from a human donor in good health. Input material: sorted CD4+, CD8+, or CD8+CD57+ T cells (not recorded which) from PBMCs.

CDR3 protein: CACSLSPGPEKLFF. The CDR3 DNA reads TGTGCCTGCAGCTTGTCGCCAGGTCCAGAAAAACTGTTTTTT. V is TRBV5-4 and J is TRBJ1-4; D remains ambiguous. The CDR3 contains 14 residues. Germline CDR1 and CDR2: SGHNT and YYREEE (reference sequence).